Below are 21 T cell receptor beta chains sequenced from a single sample in a study of T cell responses to AZD1222 COVID-19 vaccine. Method: immunoSEQ multiplex PCR; TCRdb's copy keeps in-frame clones and lacks some. Of around 100,000 clones in the sample, more than 75% are singletons; the top ten hold under 4.5%. Material: peripheral blood, obtained on day 0 of MenACWY control vaccination. Every receptor here comes from an adult in good health.

CDR3 DNA: TGTGCCAGCAGCAGACAGAACCAAGAGACCCAGTACTTC. Translating it yields CASSRQNQETQYF. The J gene is TRBJ2-5, the V gene TRBV7-2, with D possibly TRBD1 on 5 matching bases. The V gene lost 5 bases and the J gene lost 0 bases, with 7 bases spanning the gap. CDR1 is SGHTA and CDR2 is FQGNSA in the germline V gene. The CDR3 has 13 residues.

The CDR3 reads CASSLEGAQPQHF. The CDR3 DNA reads TGTGCCAGCAGCTTAGAGGGGGCCCAGCCCCAGCATTTT. The V and J genes are TRBV7-9 and TRBJ1-5; 7 bases fit TRBD1. This CDR3 is 13 amino acids long. In germline, CDR1 is SEHNR, CDR2 FQNEAQ (reference sequence). J gave up 7 bases and V 1 base, and 1 base lay outside the gene matches.

The gene calls are TRBV27 and TRBJ1-6; 7 bases agree with TRBD1. This CDR3 is 14 amino acids long. Looked up from germline, CDR1 is MNHEY and CDR2 is SMNVEV (reference sequence). V lost 5 bases and J lost 9; bases outside the gene matches: 7. The chain's CDR3 is CASSITGVGSPLHF. The CDR3 DNA is TGTGCCAGCAGTATAACAGGGGTCGGTTCACCCCTCCACTTT.

The chain joins TRBV6-5 to TRBJ1-5; no reliable D call. The CDR3 has 14 residues. CDR1 and CDR2 (germline): MNHEY, SVGAGI. V dropped 7 bases and J dropped 0 bases, with 10 bases sitting between them. The CDR3 DNA sequence: TGTGCCAGCACCAGAATTTATAGCAATCAGCCCCAGCATTTT. Amino acids: CASTRIYSNQPQHF.

In nucleotides, the CDR3 is TGCGCCAGCAGCCAAACAGGGGGCTATGGTTCACCCCTCCACTTT. Translated: CASSQTGGYGSPLHF. The chain employs TRBV5-1 and TRBJ1-6; 9 nucleotides match TRBD1. V shed 4 bases, J shed 9 bases, and the junction held 8 bases outside the gene matches. Germline V gives CDR1 SGHRS, CDR2 YFSETQ. The CDR3 consists of 15 residues.

This chain joins TRBV7-2 and TRBJ2-2; 13 positions agree with TRBD2. CDR3 length: 17 amino acids. V gave up 7 bases and J gave up 8 bases; unmatched junction bases: 13. The germline gives CDR1 SGHTA, CDR2 FQGNSA. This chain's CDR3 is CASNTPTSGGAYGELFF. CDR3 in DNA: TGTGCCAGCAACACCCCCACTAGCGGGGGGGCCTATGGGGAGCTGTTTTTT.

This clone came up once. J is TRBJ1-2 and V is TRBV28, with D unresolved. Per germline, CDR1 MDHEN and CDR2 SYDVKM. The CDR3 loop spans 14 amino acids. V lost 3 bases and J 3 bases, leaving 11 bases between the germline ends. CDR3 nucleotides: TGTGCCAGCAGTTTGTGGGGAACCGACTATGGCTACACCTTC. Its translation is CASSLWGTDYGYTF.

This clone was seen a single time. The chain uses TRBV6-2 or TRBV6-3 and TRBJ2-7; no clear D. The CDR3 runs to 12 residues. Germline V gene lookup returns CDR1 MNHEY and CDR2 SVGEGT. V was pared by 6 bases and J by 4 bases, with 10 bases between. CDR3 loop: CASSPTPYEQYF. DNA for the CDR3: TGTGCCAGCAGCCCCACTCCTTACGAGCAGTACTTC.

J is TRBJ2-3 and V is TRBV4-3; D is possibly TRBD1 (5 bases). The CDR3 has 13 amino acids. Trimming left V 1 base short and J 5 bases short, with 7 bases between. Germline lookup yields CDR1 LGHNA and CDR2 YSLEER. CDR3 in amino acids: CASSQARGDTQYF. The CDR3 coding sequence is TGCGCCAGCAGCCAAGCTAGGGGAGATACGCAGTATTTT.

This rearrangement joins TRBV6-1 to TRBJ2-2, with 9 bases fitting TRBD2. The V segment lost 4 bases and the J segment 4 bases; nucleotides outside the gene matches: 1. The CDR3 covers 14 residues. Germline V gene data show CDR1 as MNHNS and CDR2 as SASEGT. The CDR3 is CASSVAGATGELFF. The DNA of the CDR3 is TGTGCCAGCAGTGTAGCGGGAGCCACCGGGGAGCTGTTTTTT.

This rearrangement joins TRBV9 to TRBJ2-3, with 8 bases fitting TRBD1. The CDR3 has 17 amino acids. The V gene end was trimmed by 3 bases and the J gene end by 0 bases; junction bases not matched to a gene: 9. Per the germline V gene, CDR1 is SGDLS and CDR2 is YYNGEE. The CDR3 DNA reads TGTGCCAGCAGCGAGGGGTCAGGGGGCCTTAGCACAGATACGCAGTATTTT. Its protein is CASSEGSGGLSTDTQYF.

In its sample, this clone was seen many times. The chain uses TRBV28 and TRBJ1-3, with a possible D match to TRBD1 (6 bases). Trimming pared 2 bases from V and 2 bases from J, leaving 7 bases between. This CDR3 has 14 residues. Germline V gene sequence: CDR1 MDHEN, CDR2 SYDVKM. CDR3 coding DNA: TGTGCCAGCAGTTTAGGGACAACTGGAAACACCATATATTTT. The encoded protein is CASSLGTTGNTIYF.

The chain has TRBV6-6 and TRBJ1-6, with TRBD1 identical over 7 bases. Germline V gene data show CDR1 as MNHNY and CDR2 as SVGAGI (reference sequence). The CDR3 has 16 residues. The J segment lost 9 bases and the V segment lost 0 bases, leaving 8 bases of the junction unmatched. The CDR3 nucleotides read TGTGCCAGCAGTTACTCCGGGACAGAGATGGGTTCACCCCTCCACTTT. Protein product: CASSYSGTEMGSPLHF.

The chain carries TRBV19 and TRBJ2-5; 7 bases match TRBD1. V lost 1 base and J lost 5; bases outside the gene matches: 16. This CDR3 region has 18 residues. Germline lookup yields CDR1 LNHDA and CDR2 SQIVND (reference sequence). CDR3 sequence (DNA): TGTGCCAGTAGTATAGCCTGGAGAGAGACAGGGAAGCCGGAGACCCAGTACTTC. As protein: CASSIAWRETGKPETQYF.

This chain connects TRBV9 to TRBJ1-6, with D unresolved. Germline V gives CDR1 SGDLS, CDR2 YYNGEE. The CDR3 loop spans 14 amino acids. Trimming removed 0 bases from V and 10 bases from J, with 11 bases in between. CDR3 protein: CASSVGVGESPLHF. In DNA form, the CDR3 reads TGTGCCAGCAGCGTAGGGGTTGGGGAATCACCCCTCCACTTT.

The rearrangement uses TRBV5-4 and TRBJ2-5; D is possibly TRBD2 (6 bases). The CDR3 covers 16 residues. V was trimmed by 5 bases and J by 3 bases, leaving 20 bases between them. Germline-derived CDR1 and CDR2 are SGHNT and YYREEE (reference sequence). In DNA form, the CDR3 reads TGTGCCAGCAGGGTAGATTTTGTGGGCGGGGAAGAGACCCAGTACTTC. Encoded protein: CASRVDFVGGEETQYF.

A few counts support this clone. The chain carries TRBV28 and TRBJ2-7, with D unclear. This CDR3 has 12 amino acids. V was clipped by 6 bases and J by 3 bases, with 9 bases between them. CDR1 is MDHEN and CDR2 is SYDVKM in the germline V gene. In nucleotides, the CDR3 is TGTGCCAGCAGCTCGGTTATCTACGAGCAGTACTTC. Its protein product is CASSSVIYEQYF. The complete variable domain, with remaining parts taken from reference TRBV28 and TRBJ2-7, reads DVKVTQSSRYLVKRTGEKVFLECVQDMDHENMFWYRQDPGLGLRLIYFSYDVKMKEKGDIPEGYSVSREKKERFSLILESASTNQTSMYLCASSSVIYEQYFGPGTRLTVT.

The rearrangement uses TRBV19 and TRBJ1-1; 7 nucleotides agree with TRBD1. The V segment lost 7 bases and the J segment 1 base; nucleotides outside the gene matches: 9. The germline V gene has CDR1 LNHDA and CDR2 SQIVND (reference sequence). This CDR3 comprises 15 residues. The CDR3 protein is CASTVTGSQNTEAFF. The CDR3 DNA follows: TGTGCCAGTACCGTGACAGGGTCTCAGAACACTGAAGCTTTCTTT.

The V call is TRBV5-4, the J call TRBJ2-3; 12 nucleotides match TRBD2. CDR1 is SGHNT and CDR2 is YYREEE in the germline V gene (reference sequence). J was trimmed by 6 bases and V by 2 bases; bases with no gene match: 7. The CDR3 has 16 amino acids. CDR3 coding DNA: TGTGCCAGCAGCTTTGGTCTAGCGGGAGGGGGTGATACGCAGTATTTT. The encoded protein is CASSFGLAGGGDTQYF.

J is TRBJ2-1 and V is TRBV11-1; possible D gene TRBD2, 5 bases. CDR1 is SGHAT and CDR2 is FQDESV in the germline V gene (reference sequence). V lost 5 bases, J lost 5 bases, and 10 bases lay in between. The CDR3 has 13 amino acids. The CDR3 is CASSPSGNNEQFF. The CDR3 bases are TGTGCCAGCAGCCCCTCGGGAAACAATGAGCAGTTCTTC.

The chain recombines TRBV6-1 with TRBJ2-5; 7 bases are a match to TRBD2. Germline V gene sequence: CDR1 MNHNS, CDR2 SASEGT. With V trimmed by 4 bases and J by 5 bases, 7 bases remained unmatched. The CDR3 is made up of 14 amino acids. The CDR3 spells CASSVWGGRETQYF. CDR3 in DNA: TGTGCCAGCAGTGTTTGGGGGGGGAGGGAGACCCAGTACTTC.